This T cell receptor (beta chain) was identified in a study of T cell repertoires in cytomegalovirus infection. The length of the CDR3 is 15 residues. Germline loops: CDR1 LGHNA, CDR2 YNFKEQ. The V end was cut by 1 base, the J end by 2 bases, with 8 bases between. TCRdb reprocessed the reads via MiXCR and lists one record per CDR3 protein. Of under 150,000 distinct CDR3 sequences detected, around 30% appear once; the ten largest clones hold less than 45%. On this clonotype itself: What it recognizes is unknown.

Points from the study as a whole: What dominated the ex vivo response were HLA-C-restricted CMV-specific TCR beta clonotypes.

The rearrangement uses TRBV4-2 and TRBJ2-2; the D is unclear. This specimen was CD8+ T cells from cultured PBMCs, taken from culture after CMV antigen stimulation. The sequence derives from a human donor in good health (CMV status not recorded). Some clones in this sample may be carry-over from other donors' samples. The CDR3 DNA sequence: TGTGCCAGCAGCCAAGTGGCGGAAAACACCGGGGAGCTGTTTTTT. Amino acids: CASSQVAENTGELFF.